The 10 T cell receptor beta chains below were found in one sample sequenced in a study of beta chain features in type 1 diabetes. The sequenced template was cDNA made from the entire isolated RNA. The data were produced by immunoSEQ multiplex PCR, yet TCRdb's version contains in-frame clones alone and is incomplete. This sample has 330,000 or so clones, with 11% to 15% found just once. Source material: central memory CD4+ T cells from blood. The receptor source for this set is a young man in good health.

The J gene is TRBJ2-1, the V gene TRBV6-5; D ambiguous. The CDR3 consists of 12 residues. Germline CDR1 MNHEY, CDR2 SVGAGI. V lost 6 bases and J 3 bases, leaving 6 bases between the germline ends. The CDR3 bases are TGTGCCAGCAGGTACAACTACAATGAGCAGTTCTTC. Protein product: CASRYNYNEQFF.

This rearrangement joins TRBV27 to TRBJ2-2, with TRBD1 matching over 12 bases. The CDR3 has 17 residues. After removal of 6 bases from V and 5 bases from J, the junction contained 10 bases not matched to a gene. Germline V gives CDR1 MNHEY, CDR2 SMNVEV (reference sequence). DNA of the CDR3: TGTGCCAGCAGAGCGAGTCCGGGACAGGGGGCAACCGGGGAGCTGTTTTTT. It yields the protein CASRASPGQGATGELFF.

This clone was observed a few times. The chain employs TRBV11-3 and TRBJ2-3; D is unclear. V was trimmed by 5 bases and J by 2 bases, leaving 11 bases between them. CDR3 size: 14 residues. Germline assignment: CDR1 SGHNT and CDR2 YENEEA. CDR3 nucleotides: TGTGCCAGCAGCCGAGAACTTACCACAGATACGCAGTATTTT. Translation gives CASSRELTTDTQYF.

The V gene is TRBV7-9, the J gene TRBJ1-5, with no clear D. Germline V CDR1 and CDR2: SEHNR, FQNEAQ (reference sequence). The ends were cut back, 5 bases at V and 3 bases at J, with 14 bases in the middle. CDR3 length: 15 amino acids. The CDR3 DNA sequence: TGTGCCAGCAGCCTCGACGGGAGCCTCAATCAGCCCCAGCATTTT. It specifies CASSLDGSLNQPQHF.

This clone has a handful of counts. The CDR3 DNA is TGTGCCAGCAGCCCCTACGGCGGGGCAGGCACAGATACGCAGTATTTT. This codes for CASSPYGGAGTDTQYF. The chain joins TRBV7-2 to TRBJ2-3; possible D gene TRBD2, 6 bases. Trimming removed 5 bases from V and 1 base from J, with 16 bases in between. The CDR3 sequence is 16 residues long. Germline lookup yields CDR1 SGHTA and CDR2 FQGNSA.

This clone was detected many times. CDR3 loop: CASVGNYGYTF. For the CDR3, the DNA is TGTGCCAGCGTCGGAAACTATGGCTACACCTTC. The V gene is TRBV27, the J gene TRBJ1-2; D is unclear. Trimming removed 8 bases from V and 2 bases from J, with 6 bases in between. The germline V gene has CDR1 MNHEY and CDR2 SMNVEV (reference sequence). The CDR3 consists of 11 residues.

The chain combines TRBV9 with TRBJ2-3; D is possibly TRBD1 or TRBD2 (5 bases each). Germline CDR1 reads SGDLS; CDR2 reads YYNGEE. V lost 0 bases and J 0 bases, leaving 11 bases between the germline ends. The CDR3 contains 16 residues. As DNA, the CDR3 is TGTGCCAGCAGCGTAGTCCACGGGACCAGCACAGATACGCAGTATTTT. This gives the protein CASSVVHGTSTDTQYF.

This clone has only a few counts. V gene TRBV9 combines with J gene TRBJ2-3, with TRBD1 as a possible D gene (8 bases). The germline CDR1 and CDR2 sequences are SGDLS and YYNGEE. Between the trimmed V and J ends, which lost 0 bases and 5 bases, there was a span of 19 bases. There are 17 residues in the CDR3. The CDR3 reads CASSVAPGGGSGDTQYF. For the CDR3, the DNA is TGTGCCAGCAGCGTAGCCCCAGGGGGCGGGAGCGGAGATACGCAGTATTTT.

This clone was found a few times. The rearrangement links TRBV4-1 to TRBJ2-3; 12 nucleotides match TRBD1. Germline CDR1 and CDR2: MGHRA and YSYEKL. The V segment lost 0 bases and the J segment 4 bases; nucleotides outside the gene matches: 2. The CDR3 extends over 16 amino acids. The CDR3 DNA sequence: TGCGCCAGCAGCCAAGAGGGGACAGGGGGCGCAGATACGCAGTATTTT. This translates into CASSQEGTGGADTQYF.

This clone was recorded many times. Other DNA sequences from this sample encode an identical CDR3 as well. The J gene is TRBJ2-1, the V gene TRBV7-2, with D possibly matching TRBD1 (7 bases). CDR1 SGHTA and CDR2 FQGNSA come from the germline V gene. Trimming shortened V by 5 bases and J by 6 bases, and 17 bases separated the two germline ends. The CDR3 has 15 amino acids. CDR3 residues: CASSPPGGRLNEQFF. CDR3 coding DNA: TGTGCCAGCAGCCCTCCAGGGGGGCGGCTCAATGAGCAGTTCTTC.